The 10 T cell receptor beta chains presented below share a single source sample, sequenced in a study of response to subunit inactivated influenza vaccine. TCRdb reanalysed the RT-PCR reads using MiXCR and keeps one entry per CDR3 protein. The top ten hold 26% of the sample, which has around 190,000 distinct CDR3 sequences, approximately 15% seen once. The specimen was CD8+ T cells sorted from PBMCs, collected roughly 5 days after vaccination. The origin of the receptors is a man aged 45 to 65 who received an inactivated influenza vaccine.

This chain's CDR3 is CASSSLPNTEAFF. Here the CDR3 DNA reads TGCGCCAGCAGCTCTTTACCCAACACTGAAGCTTTCTTT. J is TRBJ1-1 and V is TRBV5-1, with D hard to call. The CDR3 extends over 13 amino acids. The V end was cut by 3 bases, the J end by 2 bases, with 8 bases between. Germline V CDR1 and CDR2: SGHRS, YFSETQ.

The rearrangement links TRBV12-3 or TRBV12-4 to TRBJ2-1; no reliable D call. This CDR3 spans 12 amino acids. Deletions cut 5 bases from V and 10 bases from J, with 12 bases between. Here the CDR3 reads CASSQGPNEQFF. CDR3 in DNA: TGTGCCAGCAGTCAAGGACCCAACGAGCAGTTCTTC.

CDR3 sequence (DNA): TGCAGTGCTAGAGAGTATAGTGTACAGGGGGTTCTCCAAGAGACCCAGTACTTC. Translating it yields CSAREYSVQGVLQETQYF. The chain combines TRBV20-1 with TRBJ2-5; 8 nucleotides agree with TRBD1. J gave up 1 base and V 0 bases, and 13 bases lay outside the gene matches. The CDR3 totals 18 residues. Germline CDR1 is DFQATT and CDR2 is SNEGSKA (reference sequence).

CDR3 in DNA: TGTGCCAGCAGTTACTCGAGGGGGCAGGACACTGAAGCTTTCTTT. It codes for CASSYSRGQDTEAFF. This chain uses TRBV6-5 with TRBJ1-1; TRBD1 matches at 7 bases. Looked up from germline, CDR1 is MNHEY and CDR2 is SVGAGI. Trimming removed 0 bases from V and 3 bases from J; junction bases left unmatched: 4. This CDR3 spans 15 amino acids.

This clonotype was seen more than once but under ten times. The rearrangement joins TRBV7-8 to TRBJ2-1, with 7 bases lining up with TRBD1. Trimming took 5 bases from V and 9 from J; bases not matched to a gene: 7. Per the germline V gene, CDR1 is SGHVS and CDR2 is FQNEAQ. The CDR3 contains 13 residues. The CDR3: CASSLTPGGEQFF. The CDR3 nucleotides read TGTGCCAGCAGCCTTACCCCAGGGGGTGAGCAGTTCTTC. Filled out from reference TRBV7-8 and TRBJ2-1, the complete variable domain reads GAGVSQSPRYKVAKRGQDVALRCDPISGHVSLFWYQQALGQGPEFLTYFQNEAQLDKSGLPSDRFFAERPEGSVSTLKIQRTQQEDSAVYLCASSLTPGGEQFFGPGTRLTVL.

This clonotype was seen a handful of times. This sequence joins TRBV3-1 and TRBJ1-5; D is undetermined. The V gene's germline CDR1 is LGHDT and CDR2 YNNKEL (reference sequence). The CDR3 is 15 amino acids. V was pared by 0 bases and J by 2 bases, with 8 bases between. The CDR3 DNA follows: TGTGCCAGCAGCCAAGATGGTCGCCGCAATCAGCCCCAGCATTTT. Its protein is CASSQDGRRNQPQHF.

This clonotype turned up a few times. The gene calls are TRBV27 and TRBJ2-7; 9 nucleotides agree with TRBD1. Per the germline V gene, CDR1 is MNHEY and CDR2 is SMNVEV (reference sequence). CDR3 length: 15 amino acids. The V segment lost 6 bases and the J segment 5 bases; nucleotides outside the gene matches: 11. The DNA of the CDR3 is TGTGCCAGCAGCCCTGCCCCGGGACAGGGCCACGAGCAGTACTTC. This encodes CASSPAPGQGHEQYF.

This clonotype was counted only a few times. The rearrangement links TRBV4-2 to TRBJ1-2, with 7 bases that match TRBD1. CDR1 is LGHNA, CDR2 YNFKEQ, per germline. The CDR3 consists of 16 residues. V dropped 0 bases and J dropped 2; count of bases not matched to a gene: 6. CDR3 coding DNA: TGTGCCAGCAGCCAAGAGTCAGGGACAGCAAACTATGGCTACACCTTC. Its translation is CASSQESGTANYGYTF.

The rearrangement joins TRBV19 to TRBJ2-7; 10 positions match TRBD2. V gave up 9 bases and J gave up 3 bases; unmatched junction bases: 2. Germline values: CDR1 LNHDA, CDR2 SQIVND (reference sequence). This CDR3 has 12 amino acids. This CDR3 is CASTSGDYEQYF. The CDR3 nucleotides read TGTGCCAGCACTAGCGGGGACTACGAGCAGTACTTC.

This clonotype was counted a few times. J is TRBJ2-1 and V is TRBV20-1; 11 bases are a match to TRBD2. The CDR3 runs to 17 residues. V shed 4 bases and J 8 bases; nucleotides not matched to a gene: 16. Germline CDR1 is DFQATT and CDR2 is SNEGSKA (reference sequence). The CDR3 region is CSAIGLAGGWSFDEQFF. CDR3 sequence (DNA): TGCAGTGCTATCGGGCTAGCGGGAGGATGGAGTTTTGATGAGCAGTTCTTC.